Shown below are 20 T cell receptor beta chains from a single sample sequenced in a study of T cell repertoires in cytomegalovirus infection (dated by TCRdb to between 2018 and 2021). TCRdb lists the instrument as Illumina HiSeq 1500. TCRdb took the public reads, trimmed them with fastp at Q25, ran MiXCR for clone calling and kept in-frame beta chains. Every CDR3 protein is listed once, alongside the most common genes and DNA of its rows. In all, the sample holds some 180,000 distinct CDR3 sequences, and roughly 17% of those were seen once. Of the sample, under 30% is held by the ten largest clones. Sequencing was performed on CD8+ T cells from PBMCs. These receptors were obtained from a human donor in good health (CMV status not recorded). Some clones in this sample may be carry-over from other donors' samples.

This clonotype turned up a few times. Written as DNA, the CDR3 is TGTGCCAGCAGCTTAGTATCCAGGGCCACCTATAATTCACCCCTCCACTTT. Translated, it gives CASSLVSRATYNSPLHF. This chain links TRBV7-2 with TRBJ1-6, with D possibly matching TRBD1 (5 bases). The CDR3 runs 17 residues. Germline CDR1 is SGHTA and CDR2 is FQGNSA. V gave up 1 base and J gave up 2 bases, with 12 bases separating them.

This clonotype was observed at least ten times. The V gene is TRBV27, the J gene TRBJ1-5, with unresolved D. Germline V CDR1 and CDR2: MNHEY, SMNVEV (reference sequence). V gave up 2 bases and J gave up 4 bases, with 9 bases separating them. The CDR3 contains 14 residues. The CDR3, as DNA: TGTGCCAGCAGTTTAACGGGAGTTAATCAGCCCCAGCATTTT. Protein product: CASSLTGVNQPQHF.

This clonotype turned up a few times. This chain links TRBV7-8 with TRBJ2-1, with TRBD2 matching 8 bases. The CDR3 runs to 17 residues. J lost 8 bases, V lost 5 bases, and 17 bases had no gene match. From germline, CDR1 is SGHVS and CDR2 FQNEAQ. The CDR3 is CASSPPMSGGTFYEQFF. CDR3 bases: TGTGCCAGCAGCCCCCCTATGAGCGGGGGAACTTTCTATGAGCAGTTCTTC. Together with reference TRBV7-8 and TRBJ2-1, the CDR3 gives the full variable domain: GAGVSQSPRYKVAKRGQDVALRCDPISGHVSLFWYQQALGQGPEFLTYFQNEAQLDKSGLPSDRFFAERPEGSVSTLKIQRTQQEDSAVYLCASSPPMSGGTFYEQFFGPGTRLTVL.

This clonotype has more than one count but fewer than ten. The J gene is TRBJ1-1, the V gene TRBV20-1; 7 bases agree with TRBD1. Germline-derived CDR1 and CDR2 are DFQATT and SNEGSKA (reference sequence). The trim removed 1 base at V and 7 bases at J, leaving 9 bases unmatched. This CDR3 contains 14 residues. CDR3 DNA sequence: TGCAGTGCTAGAGGTAGACAGGGCTCGGGTGAAGCTTTCTTT. The encoded protein is CSARGRQGSGEAFF.

This clonotype was observed a handful of times. The rearrangement links TRBV20-1 to TRBJ1-2; a possible D gene is TRBD1 (5 bases). Germline-derived CDR1 and CDR2 are DFQATT and SNEGSKA (reference sequence). The ends were cut back, 0 bases at V and 8 bases at J, with 19 bases in the middle. The CDR3 is 15 amino acids. Here the CDR3 reads CSARDEGNTHHGYTF. DNA for the CDR3: TGCAGTGCTAGAGATGAGGGGAACACCCATCACGGCTACACCTTC.

The chain joins TRBV12-3 or TRBV12-4 to TRBJ2-5; 9 bases fit TRBD1. Trimming cost V 2 bases and J 4 bases; bases outside gene matches: 5. The CDR3 runs 15 residues. In DNA, the CDR3 is TGTGCCAGCAGTTTAACACCGGGACAGGGAGAGACCCAGTACTTC. It translates to CASSLTPGQGETQYF.

This rearrangement joins TRBV12-3 or TRBV12-4 to TRBJ2-7, with no clear D. V lost 1 base and J lost 2, with 12 bases in between. This CDR3 has 15 residues. The CDR3 DNA follows: TGTGCCAGCAGTTTAGGGCCACGGATACCCTACGAGCAGTACTTC. This codes for CASSLGPRIPYEQYF.

This rearrangement joins TRBV12-3 or TRBV12-4 to TRBJ2-1; perhaps TRBD2 as D (6 bases). The CDR3 has 15 amino acids. Trimming left V 2 bases short and J 9 bases short, with 17 bases between. Here the CDR3 DNA reads TGTGCCAGCAGTTTATCCGACGCGGGAATCGGTGAGCAGTTCTTC. Translating it yields CASSLSDAGIGEQFF.

The rearrangement links TRBV7-9 to TRBJ2-1, with 7 bases that match TRBD2. The germline CDR1 and CDR2 sequences are SEHNR and FQNEAQ (reference sequence). After removal of 3 bases from V and 5 bases from J, the junction contained 7 bases not matched to a gene. CDR3 length: 15 amino acids. CDR3 DNA: TGTGCCAGCAGCTTTAGACGGGGGGTGAACAATGAGCAGTTCTTC. This sequence encodes CASSFRRGVNNEQFF.

This clonotype was counted a few times. J is TRBJ1-1 and V is TRBV27, with 10 positions matching TRBD1. Germline V gene data show CDR1 as MNHEY and CDR2 as SMNVEV (reference sequence). V lost 6 bases, J lost 4 bases, and 14 bases stayed unmatched. This CDR3 spans 17 amino acids. The CDR3 DNA reads as TGTGCCAGCAGCCCCGACAGGGGGCGGGCTATGGTCACTGAAGCTTTCTTT. It encodes CASSPDRGRAMVTEAFF.

The rearrangement joins TRBV6-2 or TRBV6-3 to TRBJ2-1, with 8 bases identical to TRBD1. The V gene's germline CDR1 is MNHEY and CDR2 SVGEGT. V lost 8 bases and J lost 2; bases outside the gene matches: 2. The CDR3 spans 13 residues. The CDR3: CASWTGTYNEQFF. Here the CDR3 DNA reads TGTGCCAGCTGGACAGGGACCTACAATGAGCAGTTCTTC.

A few counts support this clonotype. The rearrangement joins TRBV7-9 to TRBJ1-5; tentative D call: TRBD1 (6 bases). The ends were cut back, 6 bases at V and 3 bases at J, with 12 bases in the middle. Germline loops: CDR1 SEHNR, CDR2 FQNEAQ (reference sequence). The CDR3 loop spans 14 amino acids. The CDR3 protein is CASSRGGSNQPQHF. The CDR3 DNA reads as TGTGCCAGCAGTCGAGGGGGGTCCAATCAGCCCCAGCATTTT. The complete variable domain, with remaining parts taken from reference TRBV7-9 and TRBJ1-5, reads DTGVSQNPRHKITKRGQNVTFRCDPISEHNRLYWYRQTLGQGPEFLTYFQNEAQLEKSRLLSDRFSAERPKGSFSTLEIQRTEQGDSAMYLCASSRGGSNQPQHFGDGTRLSIL.

This clonotype has just a few counts. The genes are TRBV6-1 and TRBJ2-7; maybe TRBD2 (6 bases). Germline V gene sequence: CDR1 MNHNS, CDR2 SASEGT. Trimming removed 3 bases from V and 2 bases from J, with 14 bases in between. CDR3 length: 15 residues. CDR3 sequence reads: CASSETGSATYEQYF. The DNA for the CDR3 is TGTGCCAGCAGTGAGACCGGGAGTGCTACCTACGAGCAGTACTTC.

V is TRBV5-6 and J is TRBJ2-2, with 10 bases aligning to TRBD2. Per germline, CDR1 SGHDT and CDR2 YYEEEE. This CDR3 region has 19 residues. J was trimmed by 0 bases and V by 3 bases; bases with no gene match: 11. CDR3: CASSYLAGATDPNTGELFF. Written as DNA, the CDR3 is TGTGCCAGCAGCTACCTAGCGGGGGCCACAGATCCGAACACCGGGGAGCTGTTTTTT.

This clonotype appeared a few times. The rearrangement links TRBV14 to TRBJ2-7; D could derive from TRBD1 or TRBD2 (5 bases each). CDR1 SGHDN and CDR2 FVKESK come from the germline V gene. Trimming left V 0 bases short and J 5 bases short, with 17 bases between. The length of the CDR3 is 16 residues. CDR3 in amino acids: CASSQDKRQGIDEQYF. DNA for the CDR3: TGTGCCAGCAGCCAAGATAAGCGGCAGGGTATCGACGAGCAGTACTTC.

This chain links TRBV28 with TRBJ1-1; 7 bases match TRBD1. The CDR3 is 14 residues long. With 6 bases clipped from V and 0 bases from J, the junction kept 4 bases outside the gene matches. The germline CDR1 and CDR2 sequences are MDHEN and SYDVKM. The CDR3 nucleotides read TGTGCCAGCAGCAGGGGGGCGGTGAACACTGAAGCTTTCTTT. Translated, it gives CASSRGAVNTEAFF.

This clonotype was observed a handful of times. The chain uses TRBV7-8 and TRBJ1-2; D gene ambiguous. Germline values: CDR1 SGHVS, CDR2 FQNEAQ. V lost 0 bases, J lost 4 bases, and 12 bases lay in between. This CDR3 contains 15 residues. The CDR3 DNA is TGTGCCAGCAGCTTAGCGATTGTTACGCGCTATGGCTACACCTTC. Protein sequence: CASSLAIVTRYGYTF.

The genes are TRBV29-1 and TRBJ1-1, with D unresolved. With 6 bases removed from V and 1 base from J, the gap between germline ends came to 12 bases. The CDR3 is made up of 13 amino acids. Germline V CDR1 and CDR2: SQVTM, ANQGSEA. Here the CDR3 reads CSVVPLSNTEAFF. CDR3 nucleotides: TGCAGCGTCGTGCCCCTTTCGAACACTGAAGCTTTCTTT.

The CDR3 protein is CSVPWTGGNTEAFF. CDR3 DNA sequence: TGCAGCGTCCCCTGGACAGGGGGGAACACTGAAGCTTTCTTT. The chain combines TRBV29-1 with TRBJ1-1, with TRBD1 identical over 10 bases. Trimming removed 6 bases from V and 1 base from J; junction bases left unmatched: 5. The germline V gene encodes CDR1 SQVTM and CDR2 ANQGSEA. The CDR3 is made up of 14 amino acids.

The table lists this clonotype with many counts. The V and J genes are TRBV7-6 and TRBJ2-7, with TRBD2 matching 7 bases. Per germline, CDR1 SGHVS and CDR2 FNYEAQ. The V segment lost 1 base and the J segment 2 bases; nucleotides outside the gene matches: 5. The CDR3 runs 15 residues. Here the CDR3 DNA reads TGTGCCAGCAGCTTAGGGGCGGGGGTGACCTACGAGCAGTACTTC. This encodes CASSLGAGVTYEQYF.